The present entry profiles one T cell receptor (beta chain) with its context. Its cognate antigen is unknown. This sample was taken from a study of CD8+ T cells in alopecia areata. Study information: Severity scoring for treated patients was based on the percentage of affected scalp area.

Noted treatment: oral pan-JAK inhibitor, 5-10 mg twice daily. Lesional scalp punch biopsies and peripheral blood were collected from alopecia areata patients. Following RNA extraction, reverse transcription yielded cDNA that acted as the sequencing template. Only in-frame clones appear in the TCRdb table, and some are missing; sequencing was by immunoSEQ multiplex PCR. The sample has some 200,000 clones, under 60% seen once. Study results and caveats: Affected lesional scalp, above all in alopecia totalis/universalis, was more clonal than normal scalp.

The germline CDR1 and CDR2 sequences are MNHEY and SVGAGI. Trimming removed 5 bases from V and 8 bases from J; junction bases left unmatched: 8. The CDR3 is 13 amino acids. The origin of this receptor is a human donor with alopecia areata. The sequencing here drew on CD4+ T cells sorted from blood, taken at week 4, from a patient treated with tofacitinib. The chain has TRBV6-5 and TRBJ1-2; TRBD1 matches 7 bases. For the CDR3, the DNA is TGTGCCAGCAGTCTAGAGGGGGCGCAAGGCTACACCTTC. Protein sequence: CASSLEGAQGYTF.